This T cell receptor beta chain was sequenced in a study of blood T cell repertoires in COVID-19. On the study more broadly: Samples came from the United States, Italy and Spain, spanning acute and convalescent COVID-19. T cells, B-cell-depleted T cells, or PBMCs provided the cDNA or gDNA that served as material.

Sequencing used immunoSEQ multiplex PCR; TCRdb keeps in-frame clones, though not all of them. The sample lists 260,000 or so clones; around 81% were seen once. Patients of the Seattle cohort, enrolled during active infection, were followed longitudinally. CDR3 length: 12 residues. V dropped 6 bases and J dropped 4 bases, with 8 bases sitting between them. Germline loops: CDR1 LNHDA, CDR2 SQIVND (reference sequence). The chain combines TRBV19 with TRBJ2-3; D gene unclear. This sequence was found in a woman of 80 years or more with COVID-19, enrolled during active disease. Material for sequencing was peripheral blood. CDR3 region: CASSGLSDTQYF. The CDR3 coding sequence is TGTGCCAGTAGCGGGTTGTCAGATACGCAGTATTTT.